This T cell receptor (beta chain) was retrieved from a study of blood T cells in healthy people across ages. V dropped 0 bases and J dropped 7 bases, with 12 bases sitting between them. The germline V gene has CDR1 LGHDT and CDR2 YNNKEL (reference sequence). This CDR3 is built from 14 residues. This clonotype has a handful of counts. Alongside a J-beta primer mix, a sample-barcoded 5' primer served in a second PCR lasting about 6 to 12 cycles. All samples yielded 2.5 million or more CDR3-containing paired-end reads. MiXCR, applied by TCRdb to the 5' RACE reads, yields one record per CDR3 protein. The top ten hold 15% of the sample, which has approximately 700,000 distinct CDR3 sequences, 32% seen once.

Sequencing was carried out using blood. This TCR was recovered from a woman older than 75 in good health. This chain links TRBV3-1 with TRBJ1-1; no reliable D call. The CDR3 DNA is TGTGCCAGCAGCCAAGAAAGGAGGCCAGTTGAAGCTTTCTTT. It translates to CASSQERRPVEAFF.